These 28 T cell receptor beta chains share one sample of origin, sequenced in a study of beta chain features in type 1 diabetes. All of the isolated RNA was reverse transcribed, so expressed TCRB transcripts were sequenced. Measured with immunoSEQ multiplex PCR; TCRdb has only the in-frame clones, and not every one. The top ten clones hold around 1.5% of a sample with 130,000 to 150,000 clones, about 7% of them seen once. Sequenced material: central memory CD4+ T cells from blood. The receptors derive from a woman in her 30s in good health.

V and J are TRBV30 and TRBJ2-3, with 7 bases identical to TRBD1. J lost 5 bases, V lost 3 bases, and 5 bases had no gene match. Germline CDR1 reads GTSNPN; CDR2 reads SVGIG (reference sequence). The CDR3 consists of 13 residues. As DNA, the CDR3 is TGTGCCTGGAGCCCCAGGGGGAGAGATACGCAGTATTTT. Its translation: CAWSPRGRDTQYF.

This clone showed up many times. The J gene is TRBJ1-4, the V gene TRBV29-1; possibly TRBD1 for D (6 bases). V lost 5 bases and J 8 bases, leaving 12 bases between the germline ends. Germline V gene lookup returns CDR1 SQVTM and CDR2 ANQGSEA. The CDR3 consists of 12 residues. This CDR3 is CSVQQGEEKLFF. CDR3 DNA sequence: TGCAGCGTTCAACAGGGAGAGGAAAAACTGTTTTTT.

V and J are TRBV2 and TRBJ2-2; TRBD1 might be the D (6 bases). CDR3 length equals 14 residues. Trimming removed 3 bases at V and 5 bases at J, with 10 bases between. CDR1 is SNHLY and CDR2 is FYNNEI in the germline V gene. DNA of the CDR3: TGTGCCAGCAGTGACAGGGGCAGGACCGGGGAGCTGTTTTTT. As protein: CASSDRGRTGELFF.

There are a few counts of this clone. V is TRBV18 and J is TRBJ1-1; D unclear. Per the germline V gene, CDR1 is KGHSH and CDR2 is LQKENI. The CDR3 runs 12 residues. Trimming left V 4 bases short and J 1 base short, with 4 bases between. CDR3: CASSRENTEAFF. CDR3 sequence (DNA): TGTGCCAGCTCACGAGAGAACACTGAAGCTTTCTTT.

As for this clone: Other DNA sequences within the sample encode an identical CDR3. V is TRBV28 and J is TRBJ2-7; 9 nucleotides match TRBD2. Trimming at V came to 2 bases and at J to 2 bases, leaving 1 base not matched to a gene. This CDR3 has 14 amino acids. The germline gives CDR1 MDHEN, CDR2 SYDVKM. CDR3 nucleotide sequence: TGTGCCAGCAGTTTAGCGGGAGGGCCCTACGAGCAGTACTTC. This translates into CASSLAGGPYEQYF. Full variable domain (missing parts from reference TRBV28 and TRBJ2-7): DVKVTQSSRYLVKRTGEKVFLECVQDMDHENMFWYRQDPGLGLRLIYFSYDVKMKEKGDIPEGYSVSREKKERFSLILESASTNQTSMYLCASSLAGGPYEQYFGPGTRLTVT.

For the CDR3, the DNA is TGTGCCAGCGGCAGCGGGAGGGCCCTTGAGCAGTTCTTC. Translation gives CASGSGRALEQFF. The genes are TRBV6-1 and TRBJ2-1; 10 nucleotides agree with TRBD2. The V segment lost 8 bases and the J segment 9 bases; nucleotides outside the gene matches: 7. Per germline, CDR1 MNHNS and CDR2 SASEGT. The CDR3 contains 13 residues.

This clone was picked up many times. The V gene is TRBV18, the J gene TRBJ2-7; the D gene is possibly TRBD1 (6 bases). Germline V gene lookup returns CDR1 KGHSH and CDR2 LQKENI. The CDR3 length is 13 residues. V lost 4 bases to trimming and J lost 3 bases, with 10 bases between them. The chain's CDR3 is CASSLDRNYEQYF. CDR3 bases: TGTGCCAGCTCACTCGACAGGAACTACGAGCAGTACTTC. Drawing the rest from reference TRBV18 and TRBJ2-7, the complete variable domain is NAGVMQNPRHLVRRRGQEARLRCSPMKGHSHVYWYRQLPEEGLKFMVYLQKENIIDESGMPKERFSAEFPKEGPSILRIQQVVRGDSAAYFCASSLDRNYEQYFGPGTRLTVT.

This clone has a handful of counts. The genes are TRBV7-9 and TRBJ2-1, with 7 positions matching TRBD2. V lost 3 bases, J lost 6 bases, and 5 bases stayed unmatched. Germline CDR1 and CDR2: SEHNR and FQNEAQ (reference sequence). The length of the CDR3 is 14 residues. The CDR3 sequence is CASSFGGGGNEQFF. The CDR3 DNA is TGTGCCAGCAGCTTTGGAGGCGGGGGCAATGAGCAGTTCTTC.

The gene calls are TRBV19 and TRBJ1-1, with D hard to call. Germline V CDR1 and CDR2: LNHDA, SQIVND (reference sequence). The CDR3 runs 15 residues. V shed 1 base and J shed 4 bases, with 13 bases lying between them. The CDR3 here is CASSIAATQRTEAFF. The CDR3 DNA reads TGTGCCAGTAGTATAGCGGCCACCCAGCGCACTGAAGCTTTCTTT.

This clone appeared many times. CDR3 bases: TGTGCCAGCTCACCACGTATAGGACTAGCGGGAACTGAGCAGTTCTTC. Its translation: CASSPRIGLAGTEQFF. The chain uses TRBV18 and TRBJ2-1; 12 bases line up with TRBD2. The J segment lost 9 bases and the V segment lost 1 base, leaving 7 bases of the junction unmatched. The germline V gene encodes CDR1 KGHSH and CDR2 LQKENI. The CDR3 spans 16 residues.

The chain has TRBV2 and TRBJ2-3; the match to TRBD2 covers 15 bases. Germline V gives CDR1 SNHLY, CDR2 FYNNEI. The ends lost 6 bases at V and 5 bases at J; junction bases unmatched: 3. This CDR3 comprises 15 residues. CDR3 sequence reads: CASSGLAGGGDTQYF. Written as DNA, the CDR3 is TGTGCCAGCAGCGGACTAGCGGGAGGGGGAGATACGCAGTATTTT.

This clone was observed a handful of times. V usage is TRBV5-1 and J usage is TRBJ2-1, with 15 bases aligning to TRBD2. The germline gives CDR1 SGHRS, CDR2 YFSETQ. V shed 3 bases and J 7 bases; nucleotides not matched to a gene: 5. The CDR3 spans 16 residues. The CDR3 spells CASSSPGTSGRNEQFF. Written as DNA, the CDR3 is TGCGCCAGCAGCTCACCCGGGACTAGCGGGAGGAATGAGCAGTTCTTC.

This clone was recorded a few times. This sample includes further DNA sequences coding for the same CDR3. The chain employs TRBV7-9 and TRBJ1-2; D unresolved. Germline loops: CDR1 SEHNR, CDR2 FQNEAQ (reference sequence). The CDR3 is made up of 13 amino acids. V lost 5 bases to trimming and J lost 6 bases, with 13 bases between them. CDR3 loop: CASSPQRRDGYTF. CDR3 nucleotide sequence: TGTGCCAGCAGCCCCCAGCGGCGAGATGGCTACACCTTC.

In its sample, this clone was seen many times. This chain joins TRBV11-1 and TRBJ2-1; possibly TRBD2 for D (5 bases). The CDR3 runs 16 residues. V gave up 2 bases and J gave up 0 bases, with 11 bases separating them. In germline, CDR1 is SGHAT, CDR2 FQDESV (reference sequence). Written as DNA, the CDR3 is TGTGCCAGCAGCTTACAGAACAGCGGCTCCTACAATGAGCAGTTCTTC. Its translation: CASSLQNSGSYNEQFF. The variable domain in full, with the rest retrieved from reference TRBV11-1 and TRBJ2-1, is EAEVAQSPRYKITEKSQAVAFWCDPISGHATLYWYRQILGQGPELLVQFQDESVVDDSQLPKDRFSAERLKGVDSTLKIQPAELGDSAMYLCASSLQNSGSYNEQFFGPGTRLTVL.

This clone was detected only a few times. The rearrangement uses TRBV19 and TRBJ2-7; TRBD1 aligns across 8 bases. Germline CDR1 is LNHDA and CDR2 is SQIVND (reference sequence). The CDR3 spans 15 residues. V trimming: 4 bases; J trimming: 3 bases; junction bases outside the gene matches: 8. The CDR3 coding sequence is TGTGCCAGTAGTACCGGACAGGGTGAGGGCTACGAGCAGTACTTC. Its protein is CASSTGQGEGYEQYF.

The genes are TRBV5-4 and TRBJ2-2; D is perhaps TRBD2 (6 bases). The CDR3 is 17 residues long. Trimming stripped 3 bases from V and 5 bases from J, with 20 bases between. The germline gives CDR1 SGHNT, CDR2 YYREEE (reference sequence). Here the CDR3 DNA reads TGTGCCAGCAGCTCAACTTTGACTAGACGAGGTACCGGGGAGCTGTTTTTT. Its translation: CASSSTLTRRGTGELFF.

V is TRBV4-3 and J is TRBJ2-5, with 8 bases lining up with TRBD1. The V gene end was trimmed by 4 bases and the J gene end by 4 bases; junction bases not matched to a gene: 5. This CDR3 contains 14 residues. Germline loops: CDR1 LGHNA, CDR2 YSLEER. The CDR3 sequence: CASSRDRTTETQYF. DNA of the CDR3: TGCGCCAGCAGCCGGGACAGGACGACAGAGACCCAGTACTTC.

The chain recombines TRBV6-1 with TRBJ1-4; D remains unclear. Germline V gene lookup returns CDR1 MNHNS and CDR2 SASEGT. The CDR3 loop spans 12 amino acids. V lost 11 bases and J 8 bases, leaving 15 bases between the germline ends. The CDR3 DNA reads TGTGCCGCCCGGACCGGGAGCGAAAAACTGTTTTTT. Protein product: CAARTGSEKLFF.

Only a few counts were recorded for this clone. This chain connects TRBV28 to TRBJ2-5, with D possibly TRBD1 on 5 matching bases. V lost 7 bases to trimming and J lost 2 bases, with 17 bases between them. Germline values: CDR1 MDHEN, CDR2 SYDVKM. This CDR3 has 15 amino acids. CDR3 in amino acids: CASKGFVGRQETQYF. DNA for the CDR3: TGTGCCAGCAAGGGTTTCGTGGGGCGGCAAGAGACCCAGTACTTC.

V is TRBV6-5 and J is TRBJ1-4; D uncertain. The CDR3 runs to 11 residues. Trimming removed 6 bases at V and 8 bases at J, with 7 bases between. Germline-derived CDR1 and CDR2 are MNHEY and SVGAGI. The CDR3 DNA is TGTGCCAGCAGAAACAGAGAAAAACTGTTTTTT. It translates to CASRNREKLFF.

This clone was detected many times. The V and J genes are TRBV29-1 and TRBJ2-1; TRBD2 matches 12 bases. The V and J ends lost 6 bases and 9 bases, in that order; junction bases with no gene match: 9. Germline V CDR1 and CDR2: SQVTM, ANQGSEA. The CDR3 spans 14 residues. The CDR3 is CSVPATSGSREQFF. The DNA of the CDR3 is TGCAGCGTGCCCGCGACTAGCGGGAGCCGTGAGCAGTTCTTC.

This clone came up a few times. The chain employs TRBV19 and TRBJ2-6, with 9 bases identical to TRBD1. V gave up 4 bases and J gave up 0 bases; unmatched junction bases: 7. CDR1 and CDR2 from the germline V gene are LNHDA and SQIVND (reference sequence). CDR3 length equals 18 residues. The CDR3 region has the DNA TGTGCCAGTAGTACCCGGACAGGGGCCCTCTCTGGGGCCAACGTCCTGACTTTC. Encoded protein: CASSTRTGALSGANVLTF.

This clone occurred a few times. The rearrangement joins TRBV6-6 to TRBJ2-1, with TRBD2 matching over 12 bases. V lost 5 bases and J lost 4; bases outside the gene matches: 6. Germline CDR1 and CDR2: MNHNY and SVGAGI (reference sequence). The CDR3 contains 16 residues. The CDR3 loop is CASSPSGTSGYNEQFF. The CDR3 DNA is TGTGCCAGCAGTCCCTCAGGGACTAGCGGGTACAATGAGCAGTTCTTC.

In this sample, this clone turned up many times. The identical CDR3 is also encoded by other nucleotide sequences in the sample. This chain uses TRBV4-3 with TRBJ2-5, with 8 bases lining up with TRBD1. Germline V CDR1 and CDR2: LGHNA, YSLEER. The CDR3 sequence is 13 residues long. With V trimmed by 0 bases and J by 6 bases, 0 bases remained unmatched. The CDR3 DNA reads as TGCGCCAGCAGCCAAGACAGGGGGCAGACCCAGTACTTC. This encodes CASSQDRGQTQYF.

The chain links TRBV4-2 to TRBJ2-2, with 8 nucleotides matching TRBD2. Germline-derived CDR1 and CDR2 are LGHNA and YNFKEQ. The V gene end was trimmed by 0 bases and the J gene end by 6 bases; junction bases not matched to a gene: 9. The CDR3 runs 17 residues. DNA for the CDR3: TGTGCCAGCAGCCAAGAAGGTCCTAGCGGGTTGTCCGGGGAGCTGTTTTTT. Translation gives CASSQEGPSGLSGELFF.

The sample holds a few counts of this clone. CDR3 region: CASSNRGLAGRRNEQFF. CDR3 coding DNA: TGTGCCAGTAGTAATCGCGGACTAGCGGGAAGGAGGAATGAGCAGTTCTTC. The J gene is TRBJ2-1, the V gene TRBV19; TRBD2 matches at 12 bases. This CDR3 has 17 amino acids. V was clipped by 4 bases and J by 7 bases; unmatched bases: 11. Germline assignment: CDR1 LNHDA and CDR2 SQIVND (reference sequence). Full variable domain (missing parts from reference TRBV19 and TRBJ2-1): DGGITQSPKYLFRKEGQNVTLSCEQNLNHDAMYWYRQDPGQGLRLIYYSQIVNDFQKGDIAEGYSVSREKKESFPLTVTSAQKNPTAFYLCASSNRGLAGRRNEQFFGPGTRLTVL.

The chain combines TRBV5-1 with TRBJ1-1; D is undetermined. The CDR3 runs 14 residues. The V gene lost 0 bases and the J gene lost 1 base, with 7 bases spanning the gap. The germline V gene has CDR1 SGHRS and CDR2 YFSETQ. The CDR3 bases are TGCGCCAGCAGCTTGGAAGGGAGGAACACTGAAGCTTTCTTT. Translating it yields CASSLEGRNTEAFF. Together with reference TRBV5-1 and TRBJ1-1, the CDR3 gives the full variable domain: KAGVTQTPRYLIKTRGQQVTLSCSPISGHRSVSWYQQTPGQGLQFLFEYFSETQRNKGNFPGRFSGRQFSNSRSEMNVSTLELGDSALYLCASSLEGRNTEAFFGQGTRLTVV.

V usage is TRBV5-6 and J usage is TRBJ2-7, with D possibly being TRBD1 (5 bases). CDR1 is SGHDT, CDR2 YYEEEE, per germline. The V end was cut by 1 base, the J end by 1 base, with 9 bases between. The CDR3 runs to 14 residues. DNA for the CDR3: TGTGCCAGCAGCTTGAAGCGACAGTCCTACGAGCAGTACTTC. Translation: CASSLKRQSYEQYF.